This T cell receptor (beta chain) was recorded in a study of beta chain features in type 1 diabetes. Regarding the study as a whole: Within the patient group, naive, central memory and Treg TCRB repertoires appeared more similar to each other than within healthy donors.

The study reverse transcribed the entire isolated RNA, so it sequenced expressed TCRB transcripts. Sequencing was performed with immunoSEQ multiplex PCR; in TCRdb, only in-frame clones are kept and a portion is missing. In the table there are roughly 180,000 clones, around an eighth of which are singletons. CDR3 length: 13 amino acids. Germline lookup yields CDR1 KGHSH and CDR2 LQKENI. The sample holds a few counts of this clone. Its target is unknown. The junction departs from the called germline gene at one end, perhaps through a read error. V gene TRBV18 combines with J gene TRBJ2-7; possibly TRBD1 for D (8 bases). The material sequenced was central memory CD4+ T cells from blood. The TCR was taken from a young woman in good health. The CDR3 DNA reads TGTGCCAGCTCCCCACAGGGGGAGGGCGAGCAGTACTTC. Translated: CASSPQGEGEQYF.